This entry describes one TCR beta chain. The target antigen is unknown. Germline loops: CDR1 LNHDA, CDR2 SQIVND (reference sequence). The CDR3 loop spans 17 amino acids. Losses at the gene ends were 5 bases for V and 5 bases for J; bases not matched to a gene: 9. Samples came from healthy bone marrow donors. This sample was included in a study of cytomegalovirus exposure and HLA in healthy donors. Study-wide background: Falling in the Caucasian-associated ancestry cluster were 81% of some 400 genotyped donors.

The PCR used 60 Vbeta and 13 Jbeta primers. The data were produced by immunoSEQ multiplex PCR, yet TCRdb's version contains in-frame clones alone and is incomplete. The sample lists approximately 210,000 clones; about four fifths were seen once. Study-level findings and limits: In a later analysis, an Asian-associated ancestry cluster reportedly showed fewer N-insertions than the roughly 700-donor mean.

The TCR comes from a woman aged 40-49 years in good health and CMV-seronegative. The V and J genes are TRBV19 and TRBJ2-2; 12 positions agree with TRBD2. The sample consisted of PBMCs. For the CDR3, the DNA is TGTGCCAGTAGTGAGACTAGCGGGAGATTGTATACCGGGGAGCTGTTTTTT. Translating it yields CASSETSGRLYTGELFF.